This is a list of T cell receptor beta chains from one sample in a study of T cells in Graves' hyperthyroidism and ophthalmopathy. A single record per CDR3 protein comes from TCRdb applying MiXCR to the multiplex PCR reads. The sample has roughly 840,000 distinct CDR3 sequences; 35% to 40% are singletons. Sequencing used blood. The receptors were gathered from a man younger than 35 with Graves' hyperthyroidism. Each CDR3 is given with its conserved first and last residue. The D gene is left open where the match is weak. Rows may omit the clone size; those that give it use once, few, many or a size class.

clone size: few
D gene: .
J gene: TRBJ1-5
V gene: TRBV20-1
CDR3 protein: CSASRGARFSNQPQHF
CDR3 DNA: TGCAGTGCTAGTCGAGGGGCCCGATTTAGCAATCAGCCCCAGCATTTT

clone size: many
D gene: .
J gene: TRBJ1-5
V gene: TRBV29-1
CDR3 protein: CSVSAGDQPQHF
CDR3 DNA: TGCAGCGTCTCGGCCGGCGATCAGCCCCAGCATTTT

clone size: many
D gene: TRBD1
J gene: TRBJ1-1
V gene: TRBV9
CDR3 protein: CASSDGTAEAFF
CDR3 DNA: TGTGCCAGCAGTGACGGGACAGCTGAAGCTTTCTTT

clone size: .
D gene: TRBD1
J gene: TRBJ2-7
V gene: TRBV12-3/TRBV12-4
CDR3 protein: CASSGSRDRPDEQYF
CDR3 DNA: TGTGCCAGCAGTGGCTCCCGGGACAGGCCCGACGAGCAGTACTTC

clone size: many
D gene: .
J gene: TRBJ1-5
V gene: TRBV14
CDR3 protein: CASSQSLNQPQHF
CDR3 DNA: TGTGCCAGCAGCCAATCACTAAATCAGCCCCAGCATTTT

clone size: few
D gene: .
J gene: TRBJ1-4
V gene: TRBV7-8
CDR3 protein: CASSLTYGGLIEVRPANEKLFF
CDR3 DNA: TGTGCCAGCAGCCTTACCTATGGCGGGTTAATTGAGGTTCGGCCGGCTAATGAAAAACTGTTTTTT

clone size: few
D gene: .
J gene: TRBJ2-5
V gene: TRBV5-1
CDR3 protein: CASSLVGGATGETQYF
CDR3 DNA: TGCGCCAGCAGCTTGGTTGGCGGGGCCACCGGGGAGACCCAGTACTTC

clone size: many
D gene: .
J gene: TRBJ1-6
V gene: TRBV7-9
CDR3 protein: CASSLGTHGDVFF
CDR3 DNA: TGTGCCAGCAGCTTAGGGACCCACGGAGATGTTTTTTTT

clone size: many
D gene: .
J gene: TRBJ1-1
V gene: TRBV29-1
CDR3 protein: CSVFRGGTEAFF
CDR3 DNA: TGCAGCGTTTTCCGGGGAGGGACTGAAGCTTTCTTT

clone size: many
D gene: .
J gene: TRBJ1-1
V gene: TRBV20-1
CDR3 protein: CSAGTGAGTEAFF
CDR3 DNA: TGCAGTGCTGGGACTGGGGCGGGTACTGAAGCTTTCTTT

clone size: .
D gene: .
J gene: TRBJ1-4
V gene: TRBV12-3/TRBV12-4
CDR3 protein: CASTPNLDEKLFF
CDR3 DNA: TGTGCCAGCACCCCCAATCTCGACGAAAAACTGTTTTTT

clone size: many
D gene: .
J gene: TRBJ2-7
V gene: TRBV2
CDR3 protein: CASSDRVRDEQYF
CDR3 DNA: TGTGCCAGCAGTGACAGGGTGCGCGACGAGCAGTACTTC

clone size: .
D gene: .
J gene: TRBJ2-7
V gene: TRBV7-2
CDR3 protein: CASSLFSGASYEQYF
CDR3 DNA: TGTGCCAGCAGCTTGTTCAGCGGAGCCTCCTACGAGCAGTACTTC

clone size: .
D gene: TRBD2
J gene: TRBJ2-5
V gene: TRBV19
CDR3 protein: CAISIGGTSGQETQYF
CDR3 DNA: TGTGCCATTAGTATAGGCGGGACTAGTGGACAAGAGACCCAGTACTTC

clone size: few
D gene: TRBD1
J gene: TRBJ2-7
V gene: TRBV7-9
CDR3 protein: CASSPGQGRTYEQYF
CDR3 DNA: TGTGCCAGCAGCCCGGGACAGGGGAGGACCTACGAGCAGTACTTC

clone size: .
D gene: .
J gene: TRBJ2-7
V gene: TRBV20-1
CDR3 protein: CSASSSGSEQYF
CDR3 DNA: TGCAGTGCTAGTTCCAGCGGGTCCGAGCAGTACTTC

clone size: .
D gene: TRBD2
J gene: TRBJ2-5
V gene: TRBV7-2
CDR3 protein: CASSLDWGTSGQLETQYF
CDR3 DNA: TGTGCCAGCAGCTTAGATTGGGGGACTAGCGGGCAACTGGAGACCCAGTACTTC

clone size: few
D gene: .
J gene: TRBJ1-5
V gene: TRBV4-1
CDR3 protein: CASSRVQGDPQPQHF
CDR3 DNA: TGCGCCAGCAGCCGAGTCCAGGGTGACCCTCAGCCCCAGCATTTT

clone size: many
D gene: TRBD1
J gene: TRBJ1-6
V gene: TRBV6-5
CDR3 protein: CASSSSYRGNSPLHF
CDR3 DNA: TGTGCCAGCAGTTCGTCTTACAGGGGGAATTCACCCCTCCACTTT

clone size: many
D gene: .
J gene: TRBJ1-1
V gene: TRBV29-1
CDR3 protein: CSVAGSEAFF
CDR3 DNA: TGCAGCGTTGCGGGGTCTGAAGCTTTCTTT

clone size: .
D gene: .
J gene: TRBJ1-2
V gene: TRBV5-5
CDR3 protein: CASSLGRLDGYTF
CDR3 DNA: TGTGCCAGCAGCTTAGGCAGGCTTGACGGCTACACCTTC

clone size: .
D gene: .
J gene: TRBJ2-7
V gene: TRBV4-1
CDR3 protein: CASSQDKLTPYEQYF
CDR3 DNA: TGCGCCAGCAGCCAAGATAAGCTCACTCCCTACGAGCAGTACTTC